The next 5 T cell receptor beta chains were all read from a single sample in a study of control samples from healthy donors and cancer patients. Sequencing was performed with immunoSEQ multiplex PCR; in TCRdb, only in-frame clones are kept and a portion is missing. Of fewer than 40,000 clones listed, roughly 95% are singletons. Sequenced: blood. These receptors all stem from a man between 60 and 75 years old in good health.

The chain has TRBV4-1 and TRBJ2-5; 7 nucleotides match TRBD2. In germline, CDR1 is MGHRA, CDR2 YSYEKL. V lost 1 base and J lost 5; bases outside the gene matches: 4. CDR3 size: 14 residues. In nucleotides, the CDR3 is TGCGCCAGCAGCCAAGCCATGCGGGGGGAGACCCAGTACTTC. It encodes CASSQAMRGETQYF.

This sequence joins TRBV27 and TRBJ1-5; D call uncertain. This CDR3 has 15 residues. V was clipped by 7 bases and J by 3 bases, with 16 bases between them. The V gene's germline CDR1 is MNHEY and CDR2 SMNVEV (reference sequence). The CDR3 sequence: CASTLRAGTNQPQHF. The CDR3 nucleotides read TGTGCCAGCACCCTCCGGGCGGGTACCAATCAGCCCCAGCATTTT.

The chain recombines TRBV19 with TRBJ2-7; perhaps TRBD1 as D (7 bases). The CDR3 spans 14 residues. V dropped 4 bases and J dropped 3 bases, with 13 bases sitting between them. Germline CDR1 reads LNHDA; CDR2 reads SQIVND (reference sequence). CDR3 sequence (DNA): TGTGCCAGTAGTACGGCCCAGGGGGGCTACGAGCAGTACTTC. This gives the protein CASSTAQGGYEQYF.

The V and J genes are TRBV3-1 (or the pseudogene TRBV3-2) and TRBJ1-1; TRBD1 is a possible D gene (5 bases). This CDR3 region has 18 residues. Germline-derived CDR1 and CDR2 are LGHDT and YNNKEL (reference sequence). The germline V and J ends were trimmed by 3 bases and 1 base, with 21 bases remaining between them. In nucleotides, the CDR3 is TGTGCCAGCAGCCAGGGCCTGATCTCGGGGCGAGGGAACACTGAAGCTTTCTTT. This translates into CASSQGLISGRGNTEAFF.

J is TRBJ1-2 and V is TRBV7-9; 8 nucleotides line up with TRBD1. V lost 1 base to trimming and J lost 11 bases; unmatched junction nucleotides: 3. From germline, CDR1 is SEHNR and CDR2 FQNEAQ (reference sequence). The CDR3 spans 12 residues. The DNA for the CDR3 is TGTGCCAGCAGCTTAGAAACAGGGGGTTACACCTTC. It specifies CASSLETGGYTF.